These 29 T cell receptor beta chains share one sample of origin, sequenced in a study of CD8 T cells in ankylosing spondylitis. These receptors lack a known antigen. General study results and limits: A TCR beta motif of under ten highly homologous variants appeared characteristic of ankylosing spondylitis blood.

TCRdb used MiXCR to reprocess the 5' RACE reads, holding one entry per CDR3 protein. Seen here are approximately 220,000 distinct CDR3 sequences, 15% to 20% observed once, and the top ten hold approximately 46%. Sequencing was carried out using blood, either unsorted or a sorted T cell fraction (not recorded which). The receptor set was obtained from a male donor with ankylosing spondylitis.

The rearrangement links TRBV29-1 to TRBJ2-1; TRBD2 matches at 11 bases. CDR1 is SQVTM and CDR2 is ANQGSEA in the germline V gene. This CDR3 is built from 17 residues. CDR3 loop: CISPLGLAGGRYNEQFF. The CDR3 DNA follows: TGCATTTCCCCACTAGGGCTAGCGGGAGGACGCTACAATGAGCAGTTCTTC.

This clonotype turned up a few times. The chain employs TRBV5-1 and TRBJ1-2; TRBD1 might be the D (6 bases). With 0 bases removed from V and 4 bases from J, the gap between germline ends came to 13 bases. The germline CDR1 and CDR2 sequences are SGHRS and YFSETQ. This CDR3 is 15 amino acids long. The CDR3 here is CASSLEGHPSYGYTF. The DNA for the CDR3 is TGCGCCAGCAGCTTGGAGGGACACCCGAGCTATGGCTACACCTTC.

V usage is TRBV7-7 and J usage is TRBJ2-3, with TRBD2 matching 13 bases. Germline V gene lookup returns CDR1 SSHAT and CDR2 FNYEAQ (reference sequence). The junction had 10 bases not matched to a gene; V was cut back by 5 bases and J by 5 bases. The CDR3 is 17 residues long. The CDR3 DNA reads TGTGCCAGCAGCCACGGACTAGCGGGAGATTTGGGAGATACGCAGTATTTT. Translation gives CASSHGLAGDLGDTQYF.

This rearrangement joins TRBV7-9 to TRBJ2-5, with a possible D match to TRBD2 (5 bases). V shed 4 bases and J shed 1 base, with 13 bases lying between them. Germline V gene sequence: CDR1 SEHNR, CDR2 FQNEAQ (reference sequence). This CDR3 has 15 amino acids. The CDR3 DNA reads as TGTGCCAGCAGCTACTCCGGACTCGCCCAAGAGACCCAGTACTTC. Protein sequence: CASSYSGLAQETQYF.

In its sample, this clonotype was seen a few times. The chain joins TRBV4-1 to TRBJ2-2; TRBD2 agrees at 10 bases. Losses at the gene ends were 0 bases for V and 7 bases for J; bases not matched to a gene: 8. This CDR3 is 17 amino acids long. The V gene's germline CDR1 is MGHRA and CDR2 YSYEKL. CDR3 residues: CASSQDGLAGADGELFF. For the CDR3, the DNA is TGCGCCAGCAGCCAAGATGGTCTAGCGGGAGCGGACGGGGAGCTGTTTTTT.

The chain combines TRBV27 with TRBJ2-1; 7 nucleotides align to TRBD1. This CDR3 has 15 amino acids. Germline trimming cut 0 bases from V and 6 bases from J; bases unmatched to any gene: 5. CDR1 and CDR2 from the germline V gene are MNHEY and SMNVEV (reference sequence). The DNA for the CDR3 is TGTGCCAGCAGTTTATCTACAGGGGTTGGCAATGAGCAGTTCTTC. Its translation is CASSLSTGVGNEQFF.

This clonotype turned up a few times. The V and J genes are TRBV12-3 or TRBV12-4 and TRBJ2-1; 7 bases map to TRBD2. The V and J ends lost 6 bases and 12 bases, in that order; junction bases with no gene match: 17. The CDR3 covers 15 residues. Here the CDR3 reads CASRDAREGITGQFF. CDR3 DNA sequence: TGTGCCAGCAGGGACGCTAGGGAGGGCATTACGGGGCAGTTCTTC.

This clonotype was recorded at least ten times. This chain links TRBV11-1 with TRBJ1-2; the D gene is possibly TRBD1 (6 bases). Between the trimmed V and J ends, which lost 4 bases and 9 bases, there was a span of 27 bases. This CDR3 is built from 17 residues. Germline CDR1 SGHAT, CDR2 FQDESV (reference sequence). The CDR3 DNA is TGTGCCAGCAGCTCAAAGGATCGGACAGCCCTTGGTTCCAGCTACACCTTC. Translated, it gives CASSSKDRTALGSSYTF.

The V gene is TRBV20-1, the J gene TRBJ2-5; 7 nucleotides agree with TRBD1. The CDR3 totals 14 residues. Germline assignment: CDR1 DFQATT and CDR2 SNEGSKA (reference sequence). The V and J ends lost 3 bases and 1 base, in that order; junction bases with no gene match: 5. The CDR3 coding sequence is TGCAGTGCTAGCAGGGGGTATCCCCAAGAGACCCAGTACTTC. Protein: CSASRGYPQETQYF.

This clonotype has just a few counts. J is TRBJ1-2 and V is TRBV27; 10 bases line up with TRBD1. The CDR3 runs to 17 residues. V shed 2 bases and J 3 bases; nucleotides not matched to a gene: 9. Per germline, CDR1 MNHEY and CDR2 SMNVEV (reference sequence). Written as DNA, the CDR3 is TGTGCCAGCAGTTTAGGGGGACAGGGGATGGGGGACTATGGCTACACCTTC. Residues: CASSLGGQGMGDYGYTF.

V usage is TRBV27 and J usage is TRBJ2-5; unclear D gene. Trimming left V 8 bases short and J 1 base short, with 8 bases between. Germline values: CDR1 MNHEY, CDR2 SMNVEV (reference sequence). The CDR3 covers 12 residues. The CDR3 coding sequence is TGTGCCAGCGGGCCCACCCAAGAGACCCAGTACTTC. This sequence encodes CASGPTQETQYF.

This clonotype was counted between two and nine times. V and J are TRBV4-2 and TRBJ2-3, with D unresolved. The CDR3 has 12 residues. V lost 1 base, J lost 4 bases, and 3 bases lay in between. Germline V gene sequence: CDR1 LGHNA, CDR2 YNFKEQ. CDR3 residues: CASSQVSDTQYF. The CDR3, as DNA: TGTGCCAGCAGCCAAGTTTCAGATACGCAGTATTTT.

This clonotype was found a few times. V and J are TRBV4-2 and TRBJ2-1; possibly TRBD1 or TRBD2 for D (6 bases each). V was clipped by 0 bases and J by 5 bases, with 14 bases between them. The germline CDR1 and CDR2 sequences are LGHNA and YNFKEQ. This CDR3 has 16 amino acids. As DNA, the CDR3 is TGTGCCAGCAGCCAAGATTGGCCAGGGGAGGACAATGAGCAGTTCTTC. It specifies CASSQDWPGEDNEQFF.

This clonotype has only a few counts. V gene TRBV20-1 combines with J gene TRBJ2-5; D may match TRBD1 or TRBD2 (6 bases each). Germline V gene sequence: CDR1 DFQATT, CDR2 SNEGSKA (reference sequence). V dropped 3 bases and J dropped 5 bases, with 16 bases sitting between them. CDR3 length equals 14 residues. This CDR3 reads CSASEGGPEETQYF. Written as DNA, the CDR3 is TGCAGTGCTAGCGAGGGGGGCCCGGAGGAGACCCAGTACTTC.

This clonotype was seen just once. V is TRBV5-1 and J is TRBJ2-3; 13 bases are shared with TRBD2. V lost 4 bases and J lost 5; bases outside the gene matches: 16. Looked up from germline, CDR1 is SGHRS and CDR2 is YFSETQ. This CDR3 contains 19 residues. The CDR3 DNA reads TGCGCCAGCAGCCCTGGACTAGCGGGGGCGGTGTCTGGCGGAGATACGCAGTATTTT. The encoded protein is CASSPGLAGAVSGGDTQYF. The variable domain in full, with the rest retrieved from reference TRBV5-1 and TRBJ2-3, is KAGVTQTPRYLIKTRGQQVTLSCSPISGHRSVSWYQQTPGQGLQFLFEYFSETQRNKGNFPGRFSGRQFSNSRSEMNVSTLELGDSALYLCASSPGLAGAVSGGDTQYFGPGTRLTVL.

This clonotype was counted a few times. V gene TRBV5-1 combines with J gene TRBJ2-2; D unresolved. The CDR3 is made up of 15 amino acids. The ends were cut back, 3 bases at V and 0 bases at J, with 9 bases in the middle. CDR1 and CDR2 from the germline V gene are SGHRS and YFSETQ. CDR3 sequence: CASSYTFANTGELFF. The CDR3 coding sequence is TGCGCCAGCAGCTATACGTTCGCGAACACCGGGGAGCTGTTTTTT.

The genes are TRBV6-5 and TRBJ1-2; a weak D match, TRBD1 (5 bases). The V end was cut by 2 bases, the J end by 2 bases, with 12 bases between. Per germline, CDR1 MNHEY and CDR2 SVGAGI. This CDR3 has 15 residues. The CDR3 region is CASSYQGLPNYGYTF. CDR3 bases: TGTGCCAGCAGTTACCAGGGTTTACCGAACTATGGCTACACCTTC.

The rearrangement joins TRBV7-9 to TRBJ1-6; tentative D call: TRBD1 (6 bases). V gave up 5 bases and J gave up 5 bases, with 16 bases separating them. The CDR3 covers 16 residues. Germline assignment: CDR1 SEHNR and CDR2 FQNEAQ (reference sequence). The CDR3 sequence: CASSGDISRHNSPLHF. In nucleotides, the CDR3 is TGTGCCAGCAGCGGGGACATCTCGCGGCATAATTCACCCCTCCACTTT. The full variable domain, with the rest looked up from reference TRBV7-9 and TRBJ1-6, is DTGVSQNPRHKITKRGQNVTFRCDPISEHNRLYWYRQTLGQGPEFLTYFQNEAQLEKSRLLSDRFSAERPKGSFSTLEIQRTEQGDSAMYLCASSGDISRHNSPLHFGNGTRLTVT.

The V gene is TRBV9, the J gene TRBJ2-5; 11 bases fit TRBD2. The CDR3 is made up of 17 amino acids. Germline trimming cut 0 bases from V and 5 bases from J; bases unmatched to any gene: 9. CDR1 and CDR2 from the germline V gene are SGDLS and YYNGEE. Here the CDR3 DNA reads TGTGCCAGCAGCGTAGAAGGTAGCGGGGGGGATATTGAGACCCAGTACTTC. Its protein product is CASSVEGSGGDIETQYF.

This rearrangement joins TRBV5-4 to TRBJ1-1; tentatively, D is TRBD1 (5 bases). CDR3 size: 14 residues. CDR1 and CDR2 (germline): SGHNT, YYREEE (reference sequence). The germline V and J ends were trimmed by 1 base and 2 bases, with 9 bases remaining between them. The chain's CDR3 is CASSLYGGNTEAFF. The DNA of the CDR3 is TGTGCCAGCAGCTTGTATGGGGGAAACACTGAAGCTTTCTTT.

This clonotype has only a few counts. The chain has TRBV27 and TRBJ2-2; possible D gene TRBD2, 6 bases. Trimming cost V 5 bases and J 7 bases, with 14 bases left between them. The CDR3 consists of 14 residues. CDR1 MNHEY and CDR2 SMNVEV come from the germline V gene (reference sequence). CDR3 amino acids: CASSPIVGGGELFF. The CDR3 nucleotides read TGTGCCAGCAGTCCCATAGTGGGAGGCGGGGAGCTGTTTTTT.

Notes on this clonotype: One end of the junction varies from germline; a read error may be responsible. The rearrangement uses TRBV7-7 and TRBJ2-5; D is possibly TRBD2 (6 bases). The CDR3 loop spans 14 amino acids. Per the germline V gene, CDR1 is SSHAT and CDR2 is FNYEAQ (reference sequence). CDR3 sequence (DNA): TGTGCTAGCAGCCCTGGGACTTCCACAGAGACCCAGTACTTC. This encodes CASSPGTSTETQYF.

This clonotype occurred a few times. This rearrangement joins TRBV7-9 to TRBJ1-2; TRBD1 might be the D (5 bases). The V end was cut by 5 bases, the J end by 6 bases, with 22 bases between. Germline assignment: CDR1 SEHNR and CDR2 FQNEAQ (reference sequence). The CDR3 has 16 amino acids. CDR3 bases: TGTGCCAGCAGCCCCCCCCCCGGGACGTCACTGCATGGCTACACCTTC. Amino acids: CASSPPPGTSLHGYTF.

This clonotype has only a few counts. The J gene is TRBJ1-5, the V gene TRBV12-3 or TRBV12-4; perhaps TRBD1 as D (5 bases). Trimming shortened V by 6 bases and J by 5 bases, and 17 bases separated the two germline ends. The CDR3 loop spans 15 amino acids. CDR3 DNA: TGTGCCAGCAGCCCTGAACAGGCAGGCGATCAGCCCCAGCATTTT. It encodes CASSPEQAGDQPQHF.

CDR3 protein: CASSPAGYNEQFF. The DNA for the CDR3 is TGTGCCAGCAGTCCCGCGGGCTACAATGAGCAGTTCTTC. The chain uses TRBV28 and TRBJ2-1; weak D call: TRBD2 (5 bases). This CDR3 is 13 amino acids long. Germline V gives CDR1 MDHEN, CDR2 SYDVKM. V gave up 5 bases and J gave up 3 bases, with 8 bases separating them. Full variable domain (rest looked up from reference TRBV28 and TRBJ2-1): DVKVTQSSRYLVKRTGEKVFLECVQDMDHENMFWYRQDPGLGLRLIYFSYDVKMKEKGDIPEGYSVSREKKERFSLILESASTNQTSMYLCASSPAGYNEQFFGPGTRLTVL.

V usage is TRBV29-1 and J usage is TRBJ1-1; a possible D gene is TRBD1 (5 bases). Germline V lookup: CDR1 SQVTM, CDR2 ANQGSEA. Trimming removed 1 base from V and 0 bases from J, with 9 bases in between. The CDR3 loop spans 14 amino acids. The CDR3 region is CSVEGGEVNTEAFF. In nucleotides, the CDR3 is TGCAGCGTTGAAGGGGGGGAGGTGAACACTGAAGCTTTCTTT.

There are a few counts of this clonotype. V usage is TRBV4-1 and J usage is TRBJ1-1; maybe TRBD1 (5 bases). Trimming cost V 0 bases and J 0 bases, with 11 bases left between them. CDR1 and CDR2 from the germline V gene are MGHRA and YSYEKL. The length of the CDR3 is 16 residues. CDR3: CASSQDWRGMNTEAFF. The CDR3 bases are TGCGCCAGCAGCCAAGATTGGAGGGGTATGAACACTGAAGCTTTCTTT.

The chain joins TRBV27 to TRBJ1-1; D remains ambiguous. Germline loops: CDR1 MNHEY, CDR2 SMNVEV (reference sequence). This CDR3 region has 13 residues. The V end lost 1 base, the J end lost 1 base, and 4 bases lay between the germline ends. The DNA for the CDR3 is TGTGCCAGCAGTTTATGGAAGAACACTGAAGCTTTCTTT. Translated, it gives CASSLWKNTEAFF.

V usage is TRBV29-1 and J usage is TRBJ2-7, with 10 nucleotides matching TRBD1. Trimming cost V 3 bases and J 5 bases; bases outside gene matches: 10. Per the germline V gene, CDR1 is SQVTM and CDR2 is ANQGSEA. There are 15 residues in the CDR3. CDR3 DNA: TGCAGCGTTGACATTACCGGGACAGGGGTTAACGAGCAGTACTTC. As protein: CSVDITGTGVNEQYF.